The 7 T cell receptor beta chains listed next were all sequenced from one sample in a study of glioma-infiltrating T cells after dendritic cell vaccination. Assay: immunoSEQ multiplex PCR; the TCRdb copy retains only in-frame clones and omits some. This sample carries around 97,000 clones, about four fifths of them seen once, and the ten largest clones take around 12%. The sequenced sample was blood, obtained before dendritic cell vaccination. Receptors were obtained from a human donor with glioblastoma.

The count of this clone is one. CDR3 loop: CASSQRDRVYSGNTIYF. As DNA, the CDR3 is TGCGCCAGCAGCCAGCGGGACAGGGTGTACTCTGGAAACACCATATATTTT. V usage is TRBV4-1 and J usage is TRBJ1-3, with 9 bases lining up with TRBD1. Germline trimming cut 3 bases from V and 0 bases from J; bases unmatched to any gene: 6. Germline V lookup: CDR1 MGHRA, CDR2 YSYEKL. The CDR3 covers 17 residues.

CDR3 sequence: CASSSTTSGRLDTQYF. The CDR3 DNA reads TGCGCCAGCAGCTCTACGACTAGCGGTCGTCTAGATACGCAGTATTTT. The rearrangement joins TRBV5-1 to TRBJ2-3; 9 bases map to TRBD2. From germline, CDR1 is SGHRS and CDR2 YFSETQ. This CDR3 is 16 amino acids long. The trim removed 3 bases at V and 5 bases at J, leaving 10 bases unmatched.

This clone was seen a few times. V and J are TRBV10-3 and TRBJ2-7; 11 nucleotides match TRBD1. This CDR3 comprises 14 residues. Germline lookup yields CDR1 ENHRY and CDR2 SYGVKD. Germline trimming cut 10 bases from V and 0 bases from J; bases unmatched to any gene: 5. The CDR3 nucleotides are TGTGCCACGAGGGGGACAGGGGGCTCCTACGAGCAGTACTTC. It specifies CATRGTGGSYEQYF.

The chain recombines TRBV4-1 with TRBJ1-6, with D uncertain. Per germline, CDR1 MGHRA and CDR2 YSYEKL. The CDR3 runs to 13 residues. The V end lost 0 bases, the J end lost 8 bases, and 5 bases lay between the germline ends. Here the CDR3 DNA reads TGCGCCAGCAGCCAAGATCGGGATTCACCCCTCCACTTT. Translation gives CASSQDRDSPLHF.

This clone was counted once. This chain uses TRBV9 with TRBJ2-2; D remains ambiguous. Trimming stripped 0 bases from V and 3 bases from J, with 6 bases between. CDR1 and CDR2 (germline): SGDLS, YYNGEE. The CDR3 runs to 14 residues. In DNA form, the CDR3 reads TGTGCCAGCAGCGTAGATCCATACACCGGGGAGCTGTTTTTT. It codes for CASSVDPYTGELFF. Using reference TRBV9 and TRBJ2-2 for the parts outside the CDR3, the full variable domain is DSGVTQTPKHLITATGQRVTLRCSPRSGDLSVYWYQQSLDQGLQFLIQYYNGEERAKGNILERFSAQQFPDLHSELNLSSLELGDSALYFCASSVDPYTGELFFGEGSRLTVL.

The chain carries TRBV7-8 and TRBJ2-7; 7 bases align to TRBD2. CDR1 and CDR2 (germline): SGHVS, FQNEAQ. The V segment lost 5 bases and the J segment 9 bases; nucleotides outside the gene matches: 4. The CDR3 runs to 11 residues. The DNA for the CDR3 is TGTGCCAGCAGCAAAGGGGAGGGGCAGTACTTC. Amino acids: CASSKGEGQYF.

The chain is built from TRBV10-3 and TRBJ1-1; TRBD1 might be the D (6 bases). Deletions cut 0 bases from V and 1 base from J, with 9 bases between. This CDR3 contains 15 residues. Germline values: CDR1 ENHRY, CDR2 SYGVKD. The CDR3 reads CAISESGAENTEAFF. The CDR3 bases are TGTGCCATCAGTGAGTCGGGGGCAGAGAACACTGAAGCTTTCTTT.